This TCR beta chain is drawn from a study of T cell clonality in common variable immunodeficiency. Sequenced by immunoSEQ multiplex PCR; TCRdb stores in-frame clones only, minus some. Listed for the sample are roughly 12,000 clones, none seen a single time. Overall study results and limits: Compared with healthy controls, CVID subjects showed increased TCRbeta clonality, mostly in about a third. Reportedly, TCR beta sequences from common variable immunodeficiency showed fewer deletions and N-nucleotide insertions. Fewer TCRbeta clones were shared among CVID subjects than controls.

CVID subjects were around 15 female and fewer than 35 male, aged about 8 to 65. CDR3 length: 15 amino acids. Germline V CDR1 and CDR2: SEHNR, FQNEAQ (reference sequence). After removal of 5 bases from V and 2 bases from J, the junction contained 7 bases not matched to a gene. A remark on this clone: Its antigen is undetermined. Read data end 3 residues before the CDR3 end; the end is taken from the germline J gene.

The chain recombines TRBV7-9 with TRBJ1-2; TRBD1 matches at 8 bases. Sequencing was performed on peripheral blood mononuclear cells. This TCR came from a human donor with common variable immunodeficiency. Incomplete CDR3 DNA: TGTGCCAGCAGCCCAACTTGGGACAGGAACTATGGC. It translates to CASSPTWDRNYG. The complete CDR3 sequence is CASSPTWDRNYGYTF.